This T cell receptor beta chain derives from a study of lymphopenia after photon versus proton radiotherapy. Study conclusions and caveats: A bigger post-nadir fall in TCR diversity correlated inversely with survival time in deceased patients. Post-nadir diversity loss with photons came from oligoclonal expansion, particularly CD8+ Temra cells. Under photons, naive T cells and diversity fell while effector/memory populations rose.

The assay was immunoSEQ multiplex PCR, and TCRdb's table has in-frame clones only and misses some. In the table there are roughly 17,000 clones, 92% of which are singletons. Notes on this clone: Its target is not known.

Germline-derived CDR1 and CDR2 are MNHEY and SVGAGI. V lost 6 bases to trimming and J lost 4 bases; unmatched junction nucleotides: 8. The CDR3 has 15 residues. This receptor was taken from a woman between 40 and 55 years old with cholangiocarcinoma. Sequencing used peripheral blood, obtained from a patient treated with photon-based radiotherapy. The chain couples TRBV6-5 to TRBJ2-2; TRBD1 aligns across 7 bases. This chain's CDR3 is CASRPGTVSTGELFF. The CDR3 DNA is TGTGCCAGCAGGCCCGGGACAGTCTCCACCGGGGAGCTGTTTTTT.